This T cell receptor beta chain appears in the sequencing data of a study of human T cells and chemical hapten exposure. This sample's time point: patch test 3, about 24 weeks after DPC sensitization. Sample treatment: therapeutic diphenylcyclopropenone sensitization with weekly scalp DPC. Germline CDR1 MNHNS, CDR2 SASEGT. V lost 7 bases and J 5 bases, leaving 5 bases between the germline ends. This CDR3 is built from 11 residues. For the library, individual cDNA molecules each received unique molecular identifiers. In the original analysis: Samples held a median of roughly 100,000 TCRs, range about 20,000–690,600. TCRdb recomputed calls from the RACE reads with MiXCR, one row per CDR3 protein. The V and J calls come from TCRdb's annotation, not from the publication. This table holds approximately 86,000 distinct CDR3 sequences, about a tenth found once.

The source was whole blood, collected in connection with sensitization to the hapten diphenylcyclopropenone (DPC). This TCR was sampled from a woman in her twenties or thirties with alopecia areata. Some clones in this sample may be carry-over from other donors' samples. The genes are TRBV6-1 and TRBJ2-2, with D unclear. The CDR3 nucleotides read TGTGCCAGCACTTCTACCGGGGAGCTGTTTTTT. Residues: CASTSTGELFF.